Listed below are T cell receptor beta chains from one sample, sequenced in a study of CD8 T cells in Susac syndrome. One entry per CDR3 protein, called by TCRdb with MiXCR from the immunoSEQ multiplex PCR reads. The sample has some 110,000 distinct CDR3 sequences; 85% to 95% are singletons. Material: CD4+ T cells from PBMCs. The receptor set was obtained from a human donor with multiple sclerosis. Both conserved end residues are part of each CDR3. Fields, in order: V gene, J gene, clone size, D gene, CDR3 DNA, CDR3 protein. D genes are given only for firm matches. Only part of the rows carry a size: once, few, many, or a class if the clone is expanded.

v_call: TRBV20-1; j_call: TRBJ1-2; clone_size: NA; d_call: NA; cdr3_nt: TGCAGTGCTAGATCCGGGAGCACTGGCTACACCTTC; cdr3_aa: CSARSGSTGYTF
v_call: TRBV6-1; j_call: TRBJ2-7; clone_size: NA; d_call: NA; cdr3_nt: TGTGCCAGCAGTGAACGGGGGAACTACGAGCAGTACTTC; cdr3_aa: CASSERGNYEQYF
v_call: TRBV12-3/TRBV12-4; j_call: TRBJ1-3; clone_size: NA; d_call: NA; cdr3_nt: TGTGCCAGCAGTTTAAGCCGTTCAGGAAACACCATATATTTT; cdr3_aa: CASSLSRSGNTIYF
v_call: TRBV19; j_call: TRBJ2-2; clone_size: NA; d_call: TRBD1; cdr3_nt: TGTGCCAGTAGTCCGGGGACAGGGGGAAACACCGGGGAGCTGTTTTTT; cdr3_aa: CASSPGTGGNTGELFF
v_call: TRBV20-1; j_call: TRBJ1-3; clone_size: NA; d_call: NA; cdr3_nt: TGCAGTGCTAGCCCCAGGGCTGGAAACACCATATATTTT; cdr3_aa: CSASPRAGNTIYF
v_call: TRBV7-9; j_call: TRBJ2-7; clone_size: NA; d_call: TRBD2; cdr3_nt: TGTGCCAGCAGCCCTCCAGGGAAGACTAGCGGGATTACCTACGAGCAGTACTTC; cdr3_aa: CASSPPGKTSGITYEQYF
v_call: TRBV19; j_call: TRBJ1-2; clone_size: NA; d_call: NA; cdr3_nt: TGTGCCAGTGGCCCCCGGACGGTTAACTATGGCTACACCTTC; cdr3_aa: CASGPRTVNYGYTF
v_call: TRBV28; j_call: TRBJ2-6; clone_size: NA; d_call: NA; cdr3_nt: TGTGCCAGCAGTTTTACGGCGCATAACTCTGGGGCCAACGTCCTGACTTTC; cdr3_aa: CASSFTAHNSGANVLTF
v_call: TRBV5-4; j_call: TRBJ1-2; clone_size: once; d_call: NA; cdr3_nt: TGTGCCAGCAACGTACCCGGGGTAGAAGGCTACACCTTC; cdr3_aa: CASNVPGVEGYTF
v_call: TRBV20-1; j_call: TRBJ2-7; clone_size: NA; d_call: TRBD2; cdr3_nt: TGCAGTGCCGGGAGGGGCGTACTTGAGCAGTACTTC; cdr3_aa: CSAGRGVLEQYF